The T cell receptor (beta chain) under discussion was sequenced for a study of T cells in Graves' hyperthyroidism and ophthalmopathy. Whole-study results and caveats: Peripheral blood also featured most of the thyroid clonotypes expanded above 0.001. From stable hyperthyroidism, ophthalmopathy was set apart by a 13 V-J model.

Regions amplified from RNA transcripts were the TCR beta CDR3 regions. A first-round RT-PCR of the TCR CDR3 used the HTBI primer set. TCRdb ran MiXCR on the multiplex PCR reads and lists one entry per CDR3 protein. This table has nearly 600,000 distinct CDR3 sequences, 14% appearing once. This CDR3 contains 19 residues. Per germline, CDR1 SGHTA and CDR2 FQGTGA. The germline V and J ends were trimmed by 0 bases and 2 bases, with 20 bases remaining between them. This clonotype was seen many times. Its antigen is unidentified. Patients with ophthalmopathy all had a Clinical Activity Score of at least 3, a NOSPECS grade of at least 4 and duration under 3 months. The PBMCs were taken from approximately 11 ml of fresh peripheral blood.

The chain joins TRBV7-3 to TRBJ2-1; no firm D call. The specimen was blood. The sequence derives from a woman between 18 and 29 years old with Graves' ophthalmopathy. The CDR3 region is CASSLTFGSGGTTYNEQFF. The CDR3 DNA follows: TGTGCCAGCAGCTTAACGTTCGGGTCTGGCGGAACAACCTACAATGAGCAGTTCTTC.